The 3 T cell receptor beta chains below all came from one sample that was sequenced in a study of shared clonotypes between healthy human individuals (dated by TCRdb to 2020 to 2022). Preparation of the library involved the immunoSEQ multiplex PCR assay. In TCRdb, the immuneACCESS table is reduced to in-frame sequences with V and J assigned. These tables do not hold every clone; where another copy was compared, an unresolved V gene accounts for under half, and the others remain unexplained. For this sample the table gives just over 2,000,000 clones, of which roughly 95% were detected only once. More than 0.1% of the sample is held by the ten biggest clonotypes. The sequencing input was naive CD4+ T cells sorted from blood. Per the publication, the cell subset or site label means: CD45RA+ positively selected. The source is a man aged 18 to 29 in good health.

This clone showed up just a few times. This chain joins TRBV10-1 and TRBJ1-6; the D gene is possibly TRBD1 (5 bases). The germline V gene encodes CDR1 WNHNN and CDR2 SYGVQD (reference sequence). Trimming took 2 bases from V and 7 from J, leaving 9 bases between them. CDR3 length equals 14 residues. This CDR3 reads CASSEGQGNSPLHF. CDR3 nucleotide sequence: TGCGCCAGCAGTGAGGGCCAGGGAAATTCACCCCTCCACTTT.

This clone was found once. V is TRBV12-5 and J is TRBJ2-3, with 9 nucleotides matching TRBD1. J gave up 3 bases and V 6 bases, and 10 bases lay outside the gene matches. Germline values: CDR1 LGHNT, CDR2 FRNRAP. This CDR3 has 16 residues. DNA of the CDR3: TGTGCTAGTGGCCTTTTGGGACAGGGTCTTACAGATACGCAGTATTTT. Translated, it gives CASGLLGQGLTDTQYF.

The chain links TRBV5-1 to TRBJ2-7; 8 nucleotides line up with TRBD1. V shed 0 bases, J shed 3 bases, and the junction held 11 bases outside the gene matches. Germline CDR1 reads SGHRS; CDR2 reads YFSETQ. The CDR3 length is 17 residues. CDR3 in amino acids: CASSLGSTGTGVYEQYF. Written as DNA, the CDR3 is TGCGCCAGCAGCTTGGGCAGTACCGGGACAGGTGTCTACGAGCAGTACTTC.